The rows below give T cell receptor beta chains drawn from one sample of a study of blood T cell repertoires in COVID-19. Libraries were prepared by immunoSEQ multiplex PCR; TCRdb keeps only in-frame clonotypes and omits some of them. The top ten hold less than 6.5% of the sample, which has fewer than 130,000 clones, approximately 70% seen once. Sequencing was carried out using peripheral blood. The receptors originated from a man older than 75 with acute or convalescent COVID-19. Both conserved end residues are part of each CDR3. The order of the fields is clone size, V gene, D gene, J gene, CDR3 protein, CDR3 DNA. D genes are given only for firm matches. For some rows the clone size is stated as once, few or many, or as a class when expanded; others skip it.

clone_size: once; v_call: TRBV6-6; d_call: TRBD1; j_call: TRBJ2-7; cdr3_aa: CATLVDGTGEQYF; cdr3_nt: TGTGCCACCCTGGTTGACGGGACAGGCGAGCAGTACTTC
clone_size: few; v_call: TRBV7-8; d_call: NA; j_call: TRBJ2-7; cdr3_aa: CASSLEDSPYYEQYF; cdr3_nt: TGTGCCAGCAGCTTAGAGGACAGCCCCTACTACGAGCAGTACTTC
clone_size: NA; v_call: TRBV6-5; d_call: NA; j_call: TRBJ2-5; cdr3_aa: CASSKRTNGRETQYF; cdr3_nt: TGTGCCAGCAGTAAACGGACAAACGGTAGAGAGACCCAGTACTTC
clone_size: NA; v_call: TRBV20-1; d_call: NA; j_call: TRBJ2-5; cdr3_aa: CSADSGETQYF; cdr3_nt: TGCAGTGCCGACAGCGGGGAGACCCAGTACTTC
clone_size: NA; v_call: TRBV19; d_call: NA; j_call: TRBJ1-2; cdr3_aa: CASSIGDRVNYGYTF; cdr3_nt: TGTGCCAGTAGTATCGGTGACAGAGTTAACTATGGCTACACCTTC
clone_size: NA; v_call: TRBV29-1; d_call: NA; j_call: TRBJ2-5; cdr3_aa: CSVDAGWQTQYF; cdr3_nt: TGCAGCGTTGACGCCGGGTGGCAGACCCAGTACTTC
clone_size: NA; v_call: TRBV9; d_call: NA; j_call: TRBJ2-2; cdr3_aa: CASSGHSGATGELFF; cdr3_nt: TGTGCCAGCAGCGGTCACAGCGGAGCCACCGGGGAGCTGTTTTTT
clone_size: NA; v_call: TRBV5-4; d_call: NA; j_call: TRBJ2-3; cdr3_aa: CASSPQQGSGDTQYF; cdr3_nt: TGTGCCAGCAGCCCACAGCAGGGGTCAGGGGATACGCAGTATTTT
clone_size: few; v_call: TRBV6-4; d_call: NA; j_call: TRBJ2-1; cdr3_aa: CASSEVGASYNEQFF; cdr3_nt: TGTGCCAGCAGTGAAGTGGGGGCCTCCTACAATGAGCAGTTCTTC
clone_size: NA; v_call: TRBV7-6; d_call: TRBD2; j_call: TRBJ2-1; cdr3_aa: CASSQGTGGWNEQFF; cdr3_nt: TGTGCCAGCAGCCAGGGGACGGGAGGGTGGAATGAGCAGTTCTTC
clone_size: NA; v_call: TRBV9; d_call: TRBD2; j_call: TRBJ2-1; cdr3_aa: CASSVRLAGGDEQFF; cdr3_nt: TGTGCCAGCAGCGTAAGACTAGCGGGAGGCGATGAGCAGTTCTTC
clone_size: few; v_call: TRBV7-2; d_call: TRBD1; j_call: TRBJ2-7; cdr3_aa: CASSLEQGAYEQYF; cdr3_nt: TGTGCCAGCAGCTTAGAACAGGGGGCCTACGAGCAGTACTTC
clone_size: NA; v_call: TRBV30; d_call: TRBD2; j_call: TRBJ2-3; cdr3_aa: CAWGEGYATDTQYF; cdr3_nt: TGTGCCTGGGGGGAGGGTTATGCGACAGATACGCAGTATTTT
clone_size: NA; v_call: TRBV6-5; d_call: NA; j_call: TRBJ2-1; cdr3_aa: CASSPIRQGNEQFF; cdr3_nt: TGTGCCAGCAGTCCCATTCGGCAGGGGAATGAGCAGTTCTTC
clone_size: NA; v_call: TRBV29-1; d_call: NA; j_call: TRBJ2-3; cdr3_aa: CSVTASTDTQYF; cdr3_nt: TGCAGCGTGACAGCTAGCACAGATACGCAGTATTTT
clone_size: NA; v_call: TRBV7-3; d_call: TRBD1; j_call: TRBJ2-2; cdr3_aa: CASSFGQGAAGELFF; cdr3_nt: TGTGCCAGCAGCTTTGGACAGGGGGCGGCCGGGGAGCTGTTTTTT
clone_size: NA; v_call: TRBV28; d_call: TRBD2; j_call: TRBJ2-1; cdr3_aa: CASSLPLAGVDNEQFF; cdr3_nt: TGTGCCAGCAGTTTACCACTAGCGGGAGTCGATAATGAGCAGTTCTTC
clone_size: few; v_call: TRBV21-1; d_call: NA; j_call: TRBJ2-7; cdr3_aa: CASRKVRNLGTSGNSYEQYF; cdr3_nt: TGTGCCAGCCGAAAAGTTAGGAACCTAGGGACTAGCGGAAACTCCTACGAGCAGTACTTC
clone_size: once; v_call: TRBV12-3/TRBV12-4; d_call: NA; j_call: TRBJ1-2; cdr3_aa: CASSRTNYGYTF; cdr3_nt: TGTGCCAGCAGCCGGACAAACTATGGCTACACCTTC
clone_size: once; v_call: TRBV27; d_call: TRBD1; j_call: TRBJ1-3; cdr3_aa: CASSLSTGVGNTIYF; cdr3_nt: TGTGCCAGCAGTTTATCGACAGGGGTTGGCAACACCATATATTTT
clone_size: NA; v_call: TRBV9; d_call: NA; j_call: TRBJ2-2; cdr3_aa: CASSVGLYSRRTGELFF; cdr3_nt: TGTGCCAGCAGCGTAGGGCTTTATTCCCGGAGGACCGGGGAGCTGTTTTTT
clone_size: few; v_call: TRBV19; d_call: NA; j_call: TRBJ2-5; cdr3_aa: CARPLDTNEVRETQYF; cdr3_nt: TGTGCCCGCCCCCTGGACACCAATGAGGTTAGGGAGACCCAGTACTTC
clone_size: NA; v_call: TRBV6-5; d_call: TRBD2; j_call: TRBJ2-3; cdr3_aa: CASSSPGLLVTQYF; cdr3_nt: TGTGCCAGCAGTTCCCCGGGACTACTTGTTACGCAGTATTTT
clone_size: few; v_call: TRBV11-3; d_call: NA; j_call: TRBJ2-3; cdr3_aa: CASSTPRYETQYF; cdr3_nt: TGTGCCAGCAGCACACCTAGGTACGAGACGCAGTATTTT
clone_size: NA; v_call: TRBV4-3; d_call: NA; j_call: TRBJ2-6; cdr3_aa: CASSQDLGFSGANVLTF; cdr3_nt: TGCGCCAGCAGCCAAGATCTAGGCTTCTCTGGGGCCAACGTCCTGACTTTC
clone_size: NA; v_call: TRBV5-1; d_call: NA; j_call: TRBJ2-3; cdr3_aa: CASSWSDRSTDTQYF; cdr3_nt: TGCGCCAGCAGCTGGAGTGACAGGAGCACAGATACGCAGTATTTT
clone_size: NA; v_call: TRBV12-3/TRBV12-4; d_call: NA; j_call: TRBJ2-2; cdr3_aa: CASGLPSTGELFF; cdr3_nt: TGTGCCAGCGGACTACCCTCGACCGGGGAGCTGTTTTTT
clone_size: NA; v_call: TRBV28; d_call: NA; j_call: TRBJ1-5; cdr3_aa: CASRWTINQPQHF; cdr3_nt: TGTGCCAGTCGCTGGACAATTAATCAGCCCCAGCATTTT
clone_size: NA; v_call: TRBV3-1/TRBV3-2; d_call: NA; j_call: TRBJ2-1; cdr3_aa: CASSQGVGGSLAQGEQFF; cdr3_nt: TGTGCCAGCAGCCAAGGGGTTGGAGGTTCCCTAGCCCAAGGAGAGCAGTTCTTC
clone_size: NA; v_call: TRBV11-2; d_call: NA; j_call: TRBJ1-1; cdr3_aa: CASSSAGGAAFF; cdr3_nt: TGTGCCAGCAGCTCAGCGGGGGGCGCGGCTTTCTTT
clone_size: few; v_call: TRBV21-1; d_call: NA; j_call: TRBJ2-7; cdr3_aa: CAPEAGDYEQYF; cdr3_nt: TGTGCCCCTGAAGCGGGAGACTACGAGCAGTACTTC
clone_size: NA; v_call: TRBV21-1; d_call: NA; j_call: TRBJ2-1; cdr3_aa: CASSKAGGGSGYNEQFF; cdr3_nt: TGTGCCAGCAGCAAAGCGGGAGGCGGGAGTGGCTACAATGAGCAGTTCTTC
clone_size: few; v_call: TRBV5-8; d_call: NA; j_call: TRBJ2-3; cdr3_aa: CASSLGATQYF; cdr3_nt: TGTGCCAGCAGCTTGGGAGCTACGCAGTATTTT
clone_size: NA; v_call: TRBV28; d_call: TRBD2; j_call: TRBJ2-5; cdr3_aa: CASSPIIAGEEETQYF; cdr3_nt: TGTGCCAGCAGTCCTATTATAGCGGGAGAGGAAGAGACCCAGTACTTC
clone_size: once; v_call: TRBV3-1/TRBV3-2; d_call: NA; j_call: TRBJ2-7; cdr3_aa: CASSQRGSATYEQYF; cdr3_nt: TGTGCCAGCAGCCAAAGGGGATCCGCTACCTACGAGCAGTACTTC
clone_size: NA; v_call: TRBV14; d_call: NA; j_call: TRBJ1-6; cdr3_aa: CASSRRGNSPLHF; cdr3_nt: TGTGCCAGCAGCCGTCGGGGGAACTCACCCCTCCACTTT
clone_size: NA; v_call: TRBV6-2/TRBV6-3; d_call: NA; j_call: TRBJ2-5; cdr3_aa: CASSYGPATYQETQYF; cdr3_nt: TGTGCCAGCAGTTATGGGCCAGCTACGTACCAAGAGACCCAGTACTTC
clone_size: NA; v_call: TRBV28; d_call: TRBD1; j_call: TRBJ2-7; cdr3_aa: CASRLGQSYEQYF; cdr3_nt: TGTGCCAGCAGGTTGGGACAGTCCTACGAGCAGTACTTC
clone_size: NA; v_call: TRBV9; d_call: TRBD2; j_call: TRBJ2-3; cdr3_aa: CASSGLAGGRYTQYF; cdr3_nt: TGTGCCAGCAGTGGACTAGCGGGAGGCCGTTATACGCAGTATTTT
clone_size: NA; v_call: TRBV6-1; d_call: NA; j_call: TRBJ1-1; cdr3_aa: CASSPADRNTEAFF; cdr3_nt: TGTGCCAGCAGTCCCGCGGACAGAAACACTGAAGCTTTCTTT
clone_size: NA; v_call: TRBV3-1/TRBV3-2; d_call: NA; j_call: TRBJ1-6; cdr3_aa: CASSQQGLLLNSPLHF; cdr3_nt: TGTGCCAGCAGCCAACAGGGTCTCCTCCTTAATTCACCCCTCCACTTT
clone_size: NA; v_call: TRBV2; d_call: TRBD1; j_call: TRBJ1-5; cdr3_aa: CASRSQGAIVGNQPQHF; cdr3_nt: TGTGCCAGCAGGAGTCAGGGGGCTATAGTGGGCAATCAGCCCCAGCATTTT
clone_size: few; v_call: TRBV5-6; d_call: TRBD1; j_call: TRBJ2-5; cdr3_aa: CASSPRGPQETQYF; cdr3_nt: TGTGCCAGCAGCCCCAGGGGGCCTCAAGAGACCCAGTACTTC
clone_size: NA; v_call: TRBV10-3; d_call: NA; j_call: TRBJ2-2; cdr3_aa: CATRSGTNTGELFF; cdr3_nt: TGTGCCACCCGAAGCGGGACAAACACCGGGGAGCTGTTTTTT
clone_size: once; v_call: TRBV7-9; d_call: NA; j_call: TRBJ1-5; cdr3_aa: CASSLGVGQVNQPQHF; cdr3_nt: TGTGCCAGCAGCTTAGGGGTTGGTCAGGTCAATCAGCCCCAGCATTTT
clone_size: NA; v_call: TRBV19; d_call: NA; j_call: TRBJ2-1; cdr3_aa: CASSIVGLGEQFF; cdr3_nt: TGTGCCAGTAGTATCGTCGGGTTAGGTGAGCAGTTCTTC
clone_size: NA; v_call: TRBV27; d_call: TRBD2; j_call: TRBJ2-7; cdr3_aa: CASSRKTGTSSISSYEQYF; cdr3_nt: TGTGCCAGCAGCCGAAAGACCGGGACTAGTAGTATCTCCTCGTACGAGCAGTACTTC
clone_size: NA; v_call: TRBV5-1; d_call: NA; j_call: TRBJ1-2; cdr3_aa: CASSLARYGYTF; cdr3_nt: TGCGCCAGCAGCTTGGCCCGGTATGGCTACACCTTC
clone_size: NA; v_call: TRBV18; d_call: TRBD1; j_call: TRBJ1-3; cdr3_aa: CASSPPGTGISGNTIYF; cdr3_nt: TGTGCCAGCTCACCTCCCGGGACAGGGATCTCTGGAAACACCATATATTTT
clone_size: NA; v_call: TRBV2; d_call: NA; j_call: TRBJ2-3; cdr3_aa: CATGALVGARGTQYF; cdr3_nt: TGTGCCACTGGGGCCTTGGTGGGCGCAAGGGGGACGCAGTATTTT
clone_size: NA; v_call: TRBV7-2; d_call: NA; j_call: TRBJ2-1; cdr3_aa: CASSSYYEQFF; cdr3_nt: TGTGCCAGCAGCTCCTATTATGAGCAGTTCTTC
clone_size: NA; v_call: TRBV28; d_call: TRBD1; j_call: TRBJ2-1; cdr3_aa: CASSSQQGSNYYNEQFF; cdr3_nt: TGTGCCAGCAGTTCCCAACAGGGGTCAAACTACTACAATGAGCAGTTCTTC
clone_size: NA; v_call: TRBV6-5; d_call: NA; j_call: TRBJ1-5; cdr3_aa: CASSGGGNNQPQHF; cdr3_nt: TGTGCCAGCAGCGGGGGGGGAAACAATCAGCCCCAGCATTTT
clone_size: NA; v_call: TRBV7-6; d_call: TRBD2; j_call: TRBJ2-2; cdr3_aa: CASSPRLAGDGELFF; cdr3_nt: TGTGCCAGCAGCCCCAGACTAGCGGGGGACGGGGAGCTGTTTTTT
clone_size: NA; v_call: TRBV4-3; d_call: NA; j_call: TRBJ2-7; cdr3_aa: CASSQGWPGAYEQYF; cdr3_nt: TGCGCCAGCAGCCAAGGATGGCCGGGGGCCTACGAGCAGTACTTC
clone_size: NA; v_call: TRBV5-4; d_call: NA; j_call: TRBJ2-6; cdr3_aa: CASRPSPSGANVLTF; cdr3_nt: TGTGCCAGCAGGCCGAGCCCCTCTGGGGCCAACGTCCTGACTTTC
clone_size: NA; v_call: TRBV4-1; d_call: TRBD1; j_call: TRBJ1-6; cdr3_aa: CASSQGTGARNSPLHF; cdr3_nt: TGCGCCAGCAGCCAAGGGACAGGGGCCAGGAATTCACCCCTCCACTTT
clone_size: few; v_call: TRBV4-3; d_call: NA; j_call: TRBJ2-7; cdr3_aa: CASSQGSGRAAYEQYF; cdr3_nt: TGCGCCAGCAGCCAAGGGTCTGGGCGGGCAGCCTACGAGCAGTACTTC
clone_size: NA; v_call: TRBV5-8; d_call: NA; j_call: TRBJ1-5; cdr3_aa: CASSLAGSYFGYGQPQHF; cdr3_nt: TGTGCCAGCAGCTTGGCCGGGTCGTACTTCGGGTATGGGCAGCCCCAGCATTTT
clone_size: NA; v_call: TRBV6-5; d_call: TRBD2; j_call: TRBJ2-7; cdr3_aa: CASTRLAGSEQYF; cdr3_nt: TGTGCCAGCACGAGACTAGCGGGATCCGAGCAGTACTTC